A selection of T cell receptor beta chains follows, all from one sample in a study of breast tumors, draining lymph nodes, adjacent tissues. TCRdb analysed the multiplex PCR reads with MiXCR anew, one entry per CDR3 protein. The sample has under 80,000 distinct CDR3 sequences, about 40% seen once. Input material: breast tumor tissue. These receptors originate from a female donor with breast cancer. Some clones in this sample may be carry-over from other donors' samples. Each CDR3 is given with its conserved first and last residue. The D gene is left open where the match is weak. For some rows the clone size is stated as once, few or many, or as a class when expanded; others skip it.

CDR3 protein: CARIQRDRYNEQFF
CDR3 DNA: TGTGCTAGAATTCAGCGGGATAGGTACAATGAGCAGTTCTTC
V gene: TRBV2
D gene: TRBD2
clone size: .
CDR3 length: 14
J gene: TRBJ2-1

CDR3 protein: CATSDLQGTDTQYF
CDR3 DNA: TGTGCCACCAGTGATTTGCAGGGCACAGATACGCAGTATTTT
V gene: TRBV24-1
D gene: .
clone size: .
CDR3 length: 14
J gene: TRBJ2-3

CDR3 protein: CASRPGQGAGANVLTF
CDR3 DNA: TGTGCCAGCAGACCGGGACAGGGGGCTGGGGCCAACGTCCTGACTTTC
V gene: TRBV6-4
D gene: TRBD1
clone size: many
CDR3 length: 16
J gene: TRBJ2-6

CDR3 protein: CASSIVYNYGYTF
CDR3 DNA: TGTGCCAGTAGTATAGTATATAACTATGGCTACACCTTC
V gene: TRBV19
D gene: .
clone size: many
CDR3 length: 13
J gene: TRBJ1-2

CDR3 protein: CASSNSGETQYF
CDR3 DNA: TGTGCCAGCAGCAACAGTGGGGAGACCCAGTACTTC
V gene: TRBV7-9
D gene: .
clone size: many
CDR3 length: 12
J gene: TRBJ2-5

CDR3 protein: CASSLSGSGETQYF
CDR3 DNA: TGTGCCAGCAGCCTTAGCGGGAGTGGAGAGACCCAGTACTTC
V gene: TRBV11-1
D gene: TRBD2
clone size: .
CDR3 length: 14
J gene: TRBJ2-5

CDR3 protein: CSARGSRDTQYF
CDR3 DNA: TGCAGTGCTAGAGGGAGTAGGGATACGCAGTATTTT
V gene: TRBV20-1
D gene: .
clone size: .
CDR3 length: 12
J gene: TRBJ2-3

CDR3 protein: CASSLNSDGGTSTDTQYF
CDR3 DNA: TGTGCCAGCAGCTTAAACAGCGACGGGGGCACGAGCACAGATACGCAGTATTTT
V gene: TRBV7-6
D gene: .
clone size: .
CDR3 length: 18
J gene: TRBJ2-3

CDR3 protein: CASSYGTGWVEQYF
CDR3 DNA: TGTGCCAGCAGCTATGGGACAGGGTGGGTGGAGCAGTATTTT
V gene: TRBV11-2
D gene: TRBD1
clone size: .
CDR3 length: 14
J gene: TRBJ2-3

CDR3 protein: CSVGSTGEQFF
CDR3 DNA: TGCAGCGTTGGGTCCACAGGTGAGCAGTTCTTC
V gene: TRBV29-1
D gene: .
clone size: once
CDR3 length: 11
J gene: TRBJ2-1

CDR3 protein: CASSPGTGAEKLFF
CDR3 DNA: TGTGCCAGCTCCCCAGGGACAGGGGCTGAAAAACTGTTTTTT
V gene: TRBV18
D gene: TRBD1
clone size: few
CDR3 length: 14
J gene: TRBJ1-4

CDR3 protein: CASSADGMNGYTF
CDR3 DNA: TGCGCCAGCAGTGCGGACGGGATGAATGGCTACACCTTC
V gene: TRBV10-2
D gene: .
clone size: .
CDR3 length: 13
J gene: TRBJ1-2

CDR3 protein: CAASSLGGLRQNTF
CDR3 DNA: TGTGCCGCCAGCAGCTTGGGGGGTCTCCGGCAGAACACCTTC
V gene: TRBV15
D gene: .
clone size: .
CDR3 length: 14
J gene: TRBJ1-2

CDR3 protein: CASSVWTTSTDTQYF
CDR3 DNA: TGCGCCAGCAGTGTCTGGACAACTAGCACAGATACGCAGTATTTT
V gene: TRBV10-2
D gene: .
clone size: many
CDR3 length: 15
J gene: TRBJ2-3